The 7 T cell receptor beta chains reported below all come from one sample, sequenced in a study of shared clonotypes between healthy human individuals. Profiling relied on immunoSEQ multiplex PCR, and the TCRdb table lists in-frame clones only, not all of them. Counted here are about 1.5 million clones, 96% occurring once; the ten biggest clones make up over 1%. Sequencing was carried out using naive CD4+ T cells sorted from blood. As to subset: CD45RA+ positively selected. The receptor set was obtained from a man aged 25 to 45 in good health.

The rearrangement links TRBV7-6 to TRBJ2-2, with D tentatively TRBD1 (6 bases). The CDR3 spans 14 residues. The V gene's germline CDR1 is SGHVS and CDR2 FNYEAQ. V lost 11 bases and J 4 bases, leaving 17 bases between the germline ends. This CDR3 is CAPTPGHRTGELFF. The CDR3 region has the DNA TGTGCCCCGACCCCGGGACACCGCACCGGGGAGCTGTTTTTT. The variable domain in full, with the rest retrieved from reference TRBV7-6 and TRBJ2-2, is GAGVSQSPRYKVTKRGQDVALRCDPISGHVSLYWYRQALGQGPEFLTYFNYEAQQDKSGLPNDRFSAERPEGSISTLTIQRTEQRDSAMYRCAPTPGHRTGELFFGEGSRLTVL.

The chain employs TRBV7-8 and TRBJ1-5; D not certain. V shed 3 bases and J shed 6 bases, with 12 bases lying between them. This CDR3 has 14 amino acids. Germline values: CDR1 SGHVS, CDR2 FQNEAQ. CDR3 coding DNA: TGTGCCAGCAGCTTGGGGAGTGTCGTTCAGCCCCAGCATTTT. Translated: CASSLGSVVQPQHF.

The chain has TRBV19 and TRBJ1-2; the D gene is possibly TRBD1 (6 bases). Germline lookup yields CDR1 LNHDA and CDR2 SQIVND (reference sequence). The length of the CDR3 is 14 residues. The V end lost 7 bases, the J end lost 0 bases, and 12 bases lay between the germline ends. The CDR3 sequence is CASNRQVSNYGYTF. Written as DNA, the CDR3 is TGTGCCAGTAATCGACAGGTATCTAACTATGGCTACACCTTC.

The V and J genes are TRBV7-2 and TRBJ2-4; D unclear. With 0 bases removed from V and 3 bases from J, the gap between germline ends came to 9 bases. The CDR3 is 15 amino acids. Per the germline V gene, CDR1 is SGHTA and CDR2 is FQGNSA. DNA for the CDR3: TGTGCCAGCAGCTTAGCTTCTAGTAGCAAAAACATTCAGTACTTC. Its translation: CASSLASSSKNIQYF.

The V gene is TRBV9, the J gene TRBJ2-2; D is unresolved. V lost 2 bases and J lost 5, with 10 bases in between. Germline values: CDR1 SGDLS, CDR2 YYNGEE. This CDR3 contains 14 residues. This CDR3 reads CASSVPFGTGELFF. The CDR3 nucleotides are TGTGCCAGCAGCGTCCCTTTCGGTACCGGGGAGCTGTTTTTT.

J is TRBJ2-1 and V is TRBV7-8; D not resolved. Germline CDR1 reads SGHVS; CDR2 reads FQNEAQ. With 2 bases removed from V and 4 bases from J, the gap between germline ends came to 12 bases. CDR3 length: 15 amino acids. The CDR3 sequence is CASSLYGGAYNEQFF. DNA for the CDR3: TGTGCCAGCAGCTTATATGGCGGAGCTTACAATGAGCAGTTCTTC. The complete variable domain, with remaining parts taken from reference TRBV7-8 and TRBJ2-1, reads GAGVSQSPRYKVAKRGQDVALRCDPISGHVSLFWYQQALGQGPEFLTYFQNEAQLDKSGLPSDRFFAERPEGSVSTLKIQRTQQEDSAVYLCASSLYGGAYNEQFFGPGTRLTVL.

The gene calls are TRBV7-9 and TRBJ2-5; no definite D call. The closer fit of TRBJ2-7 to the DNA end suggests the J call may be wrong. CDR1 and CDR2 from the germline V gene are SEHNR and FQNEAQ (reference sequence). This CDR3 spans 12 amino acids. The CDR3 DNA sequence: TGTGCCAGCAGCTTAACAGATTACGAGCAGTACTTC. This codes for CASSLTDYEQYF.